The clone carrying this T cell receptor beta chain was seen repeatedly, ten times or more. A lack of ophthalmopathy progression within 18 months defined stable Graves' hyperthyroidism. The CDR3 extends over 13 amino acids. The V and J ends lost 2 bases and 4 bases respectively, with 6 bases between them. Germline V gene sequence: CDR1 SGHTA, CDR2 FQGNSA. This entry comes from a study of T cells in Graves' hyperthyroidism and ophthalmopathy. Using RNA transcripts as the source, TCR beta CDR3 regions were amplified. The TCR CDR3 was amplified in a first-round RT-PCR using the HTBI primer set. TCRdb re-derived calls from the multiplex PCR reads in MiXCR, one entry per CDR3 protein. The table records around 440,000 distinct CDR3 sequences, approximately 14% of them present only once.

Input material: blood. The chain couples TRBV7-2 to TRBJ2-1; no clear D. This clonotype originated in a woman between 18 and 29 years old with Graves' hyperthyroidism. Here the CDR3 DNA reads TGTGCCAGCAGCTTACAGAGATACAATGAGCAGTTCTTC. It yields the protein CASSLQRYNEQFF.